This TCR beta chain was sequenced during a study of control samples from healthy donors and cancer patients. Method: immunoSEQ multiplex PCR; TCRdb's copy keeps in-frame clones and lacks some. The table lists approximately 110,000 clones, around four fifths of them singletons. The CDR3 loop spans 11 amino acids. CDR1 and CDR2 (germline): SGHRS, YFSETQ. Trimming left V 1 base short and J 5 bases short, with 4 bases between. The material sequenced was blood. The chain recombines TRBV5-1 with TRBJ2-7; D gene ambiguous. This receptor was obtained from a woman aged 45-60 years in good health. CDR3 DNA sequence: TGCGCCAGCAGCTTGTGGGACGAGCAGTACTTC. Its translation is CASSLWDEQYF.